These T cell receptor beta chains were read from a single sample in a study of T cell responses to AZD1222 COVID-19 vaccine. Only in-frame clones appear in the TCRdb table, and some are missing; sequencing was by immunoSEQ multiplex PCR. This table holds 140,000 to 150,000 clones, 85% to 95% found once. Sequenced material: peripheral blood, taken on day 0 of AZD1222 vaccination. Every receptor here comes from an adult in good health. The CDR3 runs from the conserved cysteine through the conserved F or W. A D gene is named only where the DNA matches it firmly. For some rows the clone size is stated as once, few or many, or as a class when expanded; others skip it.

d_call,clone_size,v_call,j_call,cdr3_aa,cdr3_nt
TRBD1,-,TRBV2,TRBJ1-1,CASTQGRNTEAFF,TGTGCCAGCACACAGGGGCGGAACACTGAAGCTTTCTTT
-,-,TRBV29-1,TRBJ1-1,CSAARGNTEAFF,TGCAGCGCGGCCCGGGGGAACACTGAAGCTTTCTTT
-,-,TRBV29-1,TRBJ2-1,CSVTGREAFF,TGCAGCGTTACAGGGAGGGAAGCGTTCTTC
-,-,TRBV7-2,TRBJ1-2,CASSDTTGSFKGYTF,TGTGCCAGCAGCGACACGACAGGATCCTTCAAGGGCTACACCTTC
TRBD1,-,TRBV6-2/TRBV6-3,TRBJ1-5,CASSYSSDRGIRPQHF,TGTGCCAGCAGTTACTCGTCGGACAGGGGGATAAGGCCCCAGCATTTT
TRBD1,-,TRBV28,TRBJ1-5,CASSTGTGIYQPQHF,TGTGCCAGCAGTACCGGGACAGGGATTTATCAGCCCCAGCATTTT
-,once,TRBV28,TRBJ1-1,CASSLWAGGYPEAFF,TGTGCCAGCAGTTTATGGGCGGGAGGATATCCTGAAGCTTTCTTT
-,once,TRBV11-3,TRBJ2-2,CASGYVSGAGELFF,TGTGCCAGTGGCTACGTATCGGGGGCCGGGGAGCTGTTTTTT
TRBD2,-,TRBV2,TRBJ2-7,CASRLGLAYSYEQYF,TGTGCCAGCAGACTCGGACTAGCGTACTCCTACGAGCAGTACTTC
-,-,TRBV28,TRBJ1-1,CASKKTGHTEAFF,TGTGCCAGCAAAAAGACAGGACACACTGAAGCTTTCTTT
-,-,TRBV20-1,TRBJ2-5,CSARSVGSQYF,TGCAGTGCTAGGTCTGTTGGGTCCCAGTACTTC
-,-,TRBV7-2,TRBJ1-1,CASSLGGAGNTEAFF,TGTGCCAGCAGCTTAGGGGGAGCGGGAAACACTGAAGCTTTCTTT
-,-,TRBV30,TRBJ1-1,CAWTRLARNTEAFF,TGTGCCTGGACCCGCCTCGCGAGGAACACTGAAGCTTTCTTT
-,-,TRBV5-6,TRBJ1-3,CASSSAWRQGEAIYF,TGTGCCAGCAGCTCTGCCTGGCGGCAGGGCGAAGCCATATATTTT
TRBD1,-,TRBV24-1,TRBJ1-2,CATSALPDRGDYGYTF,TGTGCCACCAGTGCCCTCCCGGACAGGGGGGACTATGGCTACACCTTC
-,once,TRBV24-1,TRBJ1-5,CATSDFSPINQPQHF,TGTGCCACCAGTGACTTCTCCCCTATTAATCAGCCCCAGCATTTT
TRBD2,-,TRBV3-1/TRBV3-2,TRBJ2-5,CASSQEGGLAGQETQYF,TGTGCCAGCAGCCAAGAGGGGGGACTAGCGGGGCAAGAGACCCAGTACTTC
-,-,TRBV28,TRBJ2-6,CASSLEWSGANVLTF,TGTGCCAGCAGTTTAGAGTGGTCCGGGGCCAACGTCCTGACTTTC
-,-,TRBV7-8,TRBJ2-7,CASSAREGAYEQYF,TGTGCCAGCAGCGCCCGGGAGGGGGCGTACGAGCAGTACTTC
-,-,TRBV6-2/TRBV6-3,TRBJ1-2,CASSHSYQTLYGYTF,TGTGCCAGCAGTCACAGCTATCAAACCCTCTATGGCTACACCTTC
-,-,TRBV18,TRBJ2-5,CASSRDIQETQYF,TGTGCCAGCTCGCGGGATATACAAGAGACCCAGTACTTC
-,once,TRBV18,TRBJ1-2,CASSPTEDIYSRSYGYTF,TGTGCCAGCTCACCAACGGAGGACATATATAGTAGGAGCTATGGCTACACCTTC
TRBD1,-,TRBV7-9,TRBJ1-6,CASGSTGVSPLHF,TGTGCCAGCGGATCGACAGGGGTATCGCCCCTCCACTTT